This T cell receptor (beta chain) was recovered during a study of shared clonotypes between healthy human individuals (dated by TCRdb to 2020 to 2021). About the full investigation: The cohort included three men and a couple of women between 18 and 49 years of age. Per donor, leukapheresis produced somewhere between about 0.8 and 9 billion PBMCs. For each donor, three plates each were used for CD4 naive and CD4 memory, two plates were used for CD8 naive, and one plate was used for CD8 memory. Libraries were prepared and TCR repertoires were sequenced by different laboratories using diverse techniques, in order to increase sequencing depth and limit assay-specific biases. To estimate repertoire size and how much clonotype sharing occurs between individuals, the study deeply sequenced the blood TCR repertoires of roughly 5 healthy adults. Broad study findings and their caveats: When a handful of donors were compared, the shared fraction of clonotypes was about 5.2% for naive CD4, roughly 3.4% for naive CD8, more than 2% for memory CD4, and 0.4% for memory CD8. Compared with non-shared clonotypes, clonotypes shared by all four sorted-subset donors had higher generation probabilities. Rarefaction of sorted-subset datasets indicated incomplete sequencing despite the large sequencing depth. Because the study included only a small number of donors, the genetic and exposure-history diversity represented was limited. Sampling was limited to blood, and TCR repertoires in tissue likely differ from TCR repertoires in blood. Based on pairwise subsampling, the degree of clonotype sharing among donors was expected to be affected by sequencing depth. Naive subsets generally had larger estimated clonotype richness than memory subsets did.

TCR CDR3 regions were amplified from genomic DNA by multiplex PCR using the deep immunoSEQ assay. For each cell subset, the extracted genomic DNA was distributed evenly across all wells of several immunoSEQ 96-well plates, and each plate served as one replicate. For sorted subsets, roughly 200 ng genomic DNA, equal to about 30,000 T cell genomes, was loaded into each replicate PCR. The purified libraries were quantified using a Qubit 3.0 fluorometer, sized with a Bioanalyzer 2100, and then quantified again using the KAPA Library Quantification kit. Every immunoSEQ 96-well plate was sequenced on a separate single-read 150-cycle Illumina NextSeq 550 flow cell. As for the original processing: Because only junctional sequences without quality scores were contained in the immunoSEQ output, filtering matching that applied to full-length reads could not be performed. To assign V/J genes and CDR3, sequences were annotated using PyIR, a Python wrapper for IgBLAST v1.9, with IMGT germline references. Reads were removed for weak V/J assignments (E-value above 1e-6), missing CDR3, stop codons, out-of-frame junctions, or ambiguous translated residues. V3J clonotypes were defined as sequences sharing an identical inferred V gene, J gene, and CDR3 amino acid sequence. To compute the percentage overlap between repertoires, the number of shared unique clonotypes was divided by the size of the smaller repertoire. Richness of each repertoire was evaluated using RTK rarefaction, the Chao1 estimator, and Recon v2.1 estimates of unobserved clonotypes. For all TCRbeta clonotypes obtained by the gDNA method from a few donors, generation probabilities were computed with OLGA. Entries here come from immuneACCESS through TCRdb and include only in-frame sequences with V and J called. Some clones fail to appear in such tables; in the studies checked, an unresolved V gene covers under half of the shortfall, and the cause of the remainder is unknown. The DNA gave D and trimming, while V, J and clone size come from that table. The sample has over a million clones on record, approximately 76% of them singletons. 1.4% of the sample is taken by the ten largest.

The donors were healthy, HIV-negative adults with no recently reported acute infections or vaccinations. Only Caucasian adults living in Nashville, Tennessee, USA were represented among the donors. CD4+ T cells were enriched through magnetic negative selection, after which naive cells were positively selected on CD45RA and the remaining negative fraction served as the memory subset. After blood collection by leukapheresis, PBMCs were isolated using Ficoll-Histopaque density gradient centrifugation and then cryopreserved in the vapor phase of liquid nitrogen. Purity and quantity of every magnetically sorted T cell population were checked by analytical flow cytometry. From each sorted fraction, genomic DNA was isolated and quantified by UV absorbance on a Nanodrop 2000c. Note on this clone: Its antigen has not been determined. No base-level quality is on record; no much larger clone is a single base apart.

The germline V gene provides CDR1 SGHTA and CDR2 FQGNSA. The CDR3 numbers 15 residues from cysteine through phenylalanine. Solely the CDR3 DNA is kept, with 45 bases framed from the first base. At the junction V is shortened by 5 bases and J by 9 bases, with 20 bases in between. This TCR was sampled from a man younger than 35 in good health. The rearrangement combines TRBV7-2 with TRBJ2-1; TRBD2 could be the D gene, as 5 bases match. The sample consisted of memory CD4+ T cells sorted from blood. The cell subset or site label, as the study defines it: CD45RA-negative fraction. CDR3 loop: CASSHIAVAAGEQFF. The DNA sequence follows: TGTGCCAGCAGCCACATTGCGGTGGCCGCGGGTGAGCAGTTCTTC.